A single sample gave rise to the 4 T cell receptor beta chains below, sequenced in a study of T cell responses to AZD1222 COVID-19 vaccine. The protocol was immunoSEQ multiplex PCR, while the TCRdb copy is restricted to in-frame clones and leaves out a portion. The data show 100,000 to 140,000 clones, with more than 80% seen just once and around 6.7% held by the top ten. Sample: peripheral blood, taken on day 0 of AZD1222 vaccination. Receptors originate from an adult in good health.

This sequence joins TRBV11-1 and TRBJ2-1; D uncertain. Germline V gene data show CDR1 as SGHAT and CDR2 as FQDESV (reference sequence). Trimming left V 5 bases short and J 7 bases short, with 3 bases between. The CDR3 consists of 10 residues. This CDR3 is CASSENEQFF. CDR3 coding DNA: TGTGCCAGCAGCGAGAATGAGCAGTTCTTC.

CDR3 loop: CASSDTGVFSNQPQHF. CDR3 nucleotide sequence: TGTGCCAGCAGTGACACCGGGGTCTTTAGCAATCAGCCCCAGCATTTT. The chain joins TRBV2 to TRBJ1-5; unclear D gene. Between the trimmed V and J ends, which lost 3 bases and 0 bases, there was a span of 12 bases. The CDR3 consists of 16 residues. Looked up from germline, CDR1 is SNHLY and CDR2 is FYNNEI.

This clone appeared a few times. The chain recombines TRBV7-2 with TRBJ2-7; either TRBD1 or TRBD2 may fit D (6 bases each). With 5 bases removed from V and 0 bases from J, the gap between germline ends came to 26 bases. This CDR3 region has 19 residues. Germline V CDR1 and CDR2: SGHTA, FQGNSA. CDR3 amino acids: CASSERGAKGGFSSYEQYF. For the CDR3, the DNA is TGTGCCAGCAGCGAAAGGGGCGCAAAGGGGGGCTTTAGCTCCTACGAGCAGTACTTC.

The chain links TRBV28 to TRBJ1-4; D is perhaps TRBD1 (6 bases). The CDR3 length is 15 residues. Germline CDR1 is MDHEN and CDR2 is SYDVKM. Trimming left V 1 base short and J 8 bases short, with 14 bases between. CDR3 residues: CASSLLAPQGEKLFF. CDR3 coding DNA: TGTGCCAGCAGTTTATTGGCCCCACAGGGAGAAAAACTGTTTTTT.